Included here is one T cell receptor beta chain sequence, with context. Only in-frame clones appear in the TCRdb table, and some are missing; sequencing was by immunoSEQ multiplex PCR. The sample lists around 7,000 clones, 70% to 80% occurring once. This sample was included in a study of PD-1 blockade in classical Hodgkin lymphoma. Study information: Every 2 weeks, patients got 3 mg/kg intravenous nivolumab.

Each of the patients experienced relapse following autologous stem cell transplantation, and their brentuximab vedotin exposure differed. The input for sequencing was peripheral blood mononuclear cells (PBMCs), taken at baseline. The clonotype originates from a human donor with classical Hodgkin lymphoma.

The chain's CDR3 is CASSFLGGSSYNEQFF. The CDR3 nucleotides read TGTGCCAGCAGCTTCCTTGGCGGGAGCTCCTACAATGAGCAGTTCTTC. The V call is TRBV7-3, the J call TRBJ2-1, with TRBD2 matching over 7 bases. The CDR3 has 16 amino acids. V gave up 3 bases and J gave up 0 bases; unmatched junction bases: 5. CDR1 is SGHTA, CDR2 FQGTGA, per germline.